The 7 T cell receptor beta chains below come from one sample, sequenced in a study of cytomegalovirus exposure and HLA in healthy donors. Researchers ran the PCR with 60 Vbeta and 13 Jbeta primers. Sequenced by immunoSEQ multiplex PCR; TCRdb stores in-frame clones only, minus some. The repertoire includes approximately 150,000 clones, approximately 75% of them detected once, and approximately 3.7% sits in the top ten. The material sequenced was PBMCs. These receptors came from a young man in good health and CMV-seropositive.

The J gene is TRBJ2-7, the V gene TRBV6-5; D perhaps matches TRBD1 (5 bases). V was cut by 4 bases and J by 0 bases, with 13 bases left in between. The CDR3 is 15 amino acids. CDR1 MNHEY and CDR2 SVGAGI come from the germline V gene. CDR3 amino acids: CASSSGPLSSYEQYF. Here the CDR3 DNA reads TGTGCCAGCAGTTCAGGGCCGCTAAGCTCCTACGAGCAGTACTTC.

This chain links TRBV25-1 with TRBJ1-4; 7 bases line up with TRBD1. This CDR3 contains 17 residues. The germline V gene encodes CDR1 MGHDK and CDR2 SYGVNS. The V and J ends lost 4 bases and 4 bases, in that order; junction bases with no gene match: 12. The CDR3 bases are TGTGCCAGCAGTGCTACAGGGGTGGACGGAAATAATGAAAAACTGTTTTTT. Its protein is CASSATGVDGNNEKLFF.

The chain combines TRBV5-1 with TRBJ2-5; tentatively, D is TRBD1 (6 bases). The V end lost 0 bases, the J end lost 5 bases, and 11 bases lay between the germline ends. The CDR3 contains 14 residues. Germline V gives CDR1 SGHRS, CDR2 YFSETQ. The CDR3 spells CASSLVGAAETQYF. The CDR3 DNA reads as TGCGCCAGCAGCTTGGTGGGGGCCGCGGAGACCCAGTACTTC.

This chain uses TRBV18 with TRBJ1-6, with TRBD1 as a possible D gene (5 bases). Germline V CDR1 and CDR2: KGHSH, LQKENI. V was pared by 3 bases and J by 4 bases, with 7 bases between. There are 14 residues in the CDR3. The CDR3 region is CASSPTDYNSPLHF. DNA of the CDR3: TGTGCCAGCTCACCGACAGATTATAATTCACCCCTCCACTTT.

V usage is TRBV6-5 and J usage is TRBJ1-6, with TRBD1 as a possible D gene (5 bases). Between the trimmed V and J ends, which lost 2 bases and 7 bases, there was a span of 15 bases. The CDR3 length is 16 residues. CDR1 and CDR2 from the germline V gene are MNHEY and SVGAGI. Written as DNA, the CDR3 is TGTGCCAGCAGTTACGTAGGGGCAGGGTACAATTCACCCCTCCACTTT. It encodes CASSYVGAGYNSPLHF.

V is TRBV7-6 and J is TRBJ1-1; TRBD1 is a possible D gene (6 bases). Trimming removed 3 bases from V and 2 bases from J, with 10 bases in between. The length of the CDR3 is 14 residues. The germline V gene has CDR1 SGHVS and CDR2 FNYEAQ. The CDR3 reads CASSLTGENTEAFF. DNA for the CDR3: TGTGCCAGCAGCTTGACAGGAGAAAACACTGAAGCTTTCTTT.

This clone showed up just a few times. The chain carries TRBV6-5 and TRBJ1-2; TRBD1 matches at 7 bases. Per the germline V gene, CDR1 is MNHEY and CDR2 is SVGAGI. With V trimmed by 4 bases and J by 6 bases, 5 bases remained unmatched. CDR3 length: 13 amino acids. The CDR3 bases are TGTGCCAGCAGTTTGGACAGGCGCGATGGCTACACCTTC. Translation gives CASSLDRRDGYTF.